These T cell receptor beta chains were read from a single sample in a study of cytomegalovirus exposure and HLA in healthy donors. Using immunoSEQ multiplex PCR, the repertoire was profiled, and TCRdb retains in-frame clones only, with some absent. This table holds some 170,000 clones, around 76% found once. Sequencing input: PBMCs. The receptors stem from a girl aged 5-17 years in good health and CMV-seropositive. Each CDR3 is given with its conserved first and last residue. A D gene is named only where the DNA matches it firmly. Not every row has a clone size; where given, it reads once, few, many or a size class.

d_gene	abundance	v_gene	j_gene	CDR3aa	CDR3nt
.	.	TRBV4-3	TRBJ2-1	CASSQVPGIPPYNEQFF	TGCGCCAGCAGCCAAGTCCCGGGGATACCACCCTACAATGAGCAGTTCTTC
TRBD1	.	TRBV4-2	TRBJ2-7	CASSQEGTGASYEQYF	TGTGCCAGCAGCCAAGAGGGGACAGGCGCTTCCTACGAGCAGTACTTC
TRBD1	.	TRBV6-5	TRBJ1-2	CASSGAARGETF	TGTGCCAGCAGTGGGGCTGCCAGGGGGGAAACCTTC
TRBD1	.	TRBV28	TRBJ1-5	CASSYKRDRAIYSNQPQHF	TGTGCCAGCAGTTATAAACGGGACAGGGCCATCTATAGCAATCAGCCCCAGCATTTT
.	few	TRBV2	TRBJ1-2	CASSELSTGPRLRGYTF	TGTGCCAGCAGTGAATTAAGTACAGGGCCTCGTCTGCGCGGCTACACCTTC
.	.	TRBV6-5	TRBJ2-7	CASRPGGGISYEQYF	TGTGCCAGCCGCCCGGGTGGAGGGATCTCTTACGAGCAGTACTTC
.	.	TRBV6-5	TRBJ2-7	CASRGGGTYEQYF	TGTGCCAGCAGGGGAGGGGGTACCTACGAGCAGTACTTC
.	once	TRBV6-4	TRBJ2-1	CASSERGWSSYNEQFF	TGTGCCAGCAGTGAGAGGGGGTGGAGCTCCTACAATGAGCAGTTCTTC
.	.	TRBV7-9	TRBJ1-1	CASSLPSGGLLNTEAFF	TGTGCCAGCAGCTTGCCCTCTGGAGGGCTTTTGAACACTGAAGCTTTCTTT
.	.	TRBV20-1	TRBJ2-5	CSPGNGGTQYF	TGCAGTCCCGGGAACGGGGGGACCCAGTACTTC
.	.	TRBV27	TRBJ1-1	CASSLDPRGTEAFF	TGTGCCAGCAGTTTGGATCCCCGGGGCACTGAAGCTTTCTTT
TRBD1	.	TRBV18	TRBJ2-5	CASSLTGMQETQYF	TGTGCCAGCTCATTGACAGGGATGCAAGAGACCCAGTACTTC
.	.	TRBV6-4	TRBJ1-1	CASRYGGQGTGNTEAFF	TGTGCCAGCAGGTACGGGGGTCAGGGAACGGGGAACACTGAAGCTTTCTTT
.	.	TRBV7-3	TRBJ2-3	CASSLTGGRTDTQYF	TGTGCCAGCAGCTTAACGGGGGGACGTACAGATACGCAGTATTTT
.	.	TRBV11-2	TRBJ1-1	CASSSTQGTEAFF	TGTGCCAGCAGCTCCACCCAGGGGACTGAAGCTTTCTTT
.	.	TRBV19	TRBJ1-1	CASSAWDTMNTEAFF	TGTGCCAGTAGTGCCTGGGACACGATGAACACTGAAGCTTTCTTT
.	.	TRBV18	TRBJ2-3	CASSPVGRGDTQYF	TGTGCCAGCTCACCTGTTGGAAGGGGAGATACGCAGTATTTT
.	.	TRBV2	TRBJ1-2	CASSETQGANYGYTF	TGTGCCAGCAGTGAAACACAGGGAGCTAACTATGGCTACACCTTC
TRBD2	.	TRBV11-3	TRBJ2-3	CASPNRTSGNTDTQYF	TGTGCCAGCCCTAATAGGACTAGCGGAAACACAGATACGCAGTATTTT
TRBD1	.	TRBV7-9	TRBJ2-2	CASSNQKSGTGDTGELFF	TGTGCCAGCAGTAACCAAAAATCCGGGACAGGGGATACCGGGGAGCTGTTTTTT
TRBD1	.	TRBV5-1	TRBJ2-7	CASSLGRTGRGYEQYF	TGCGCCAGCAGCTTGGGACGGACAGGGAGAGGGTACGAGCAGTACTTC
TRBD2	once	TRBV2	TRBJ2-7	CASRLAPSYEQYF	TGTGCCAGTCGACTAGCGCCCTCCTACGAGCAGTACTTC
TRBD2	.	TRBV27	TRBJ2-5	CASSLAAYQETQYF	TGTGCCAGCAGTCTAGCGGCGTACCAAGAGACCCAGTACTTC
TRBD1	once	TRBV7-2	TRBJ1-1	CASSPQQGARSEAFF	TGTGCCAGCAGCCCGCAGCAGGGGGCGCGGTCTGAAGCTTTCTTT
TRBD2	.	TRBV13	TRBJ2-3	CASSSRLAVTDTQYF	TGTGCCAGCAGCTCCAGACTAGCGGTCACAGATACGCAGTATTTT
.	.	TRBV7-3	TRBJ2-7	CASSIYLNYEQYF	TGTGCCAGCAGCATATACCTAAACTACGAGCAGTACTTC
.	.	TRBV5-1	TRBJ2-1	CASSRLANNEQFF	TGCGCCAGCAGTCGACTGGCTAACAATGAGCAGTTCTTC
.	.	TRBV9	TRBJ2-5	CASSLHNEVGPQTQYF	TGTGCCAGCAGCCTCCACAACGAGGTGGGGCCGCAGACCCAGTACTTC
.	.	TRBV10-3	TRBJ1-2	CAISEGSEADGYTF	TGTGCCATCAGTGAAGGGAGCGAGGCGGATGGCTACACCTTC
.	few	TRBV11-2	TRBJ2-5	CASSGEETQYF	TGTGCCAGCAGCGGAGAAGAGACCCAGTACTTC
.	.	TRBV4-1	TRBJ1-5	CASSRLQGPNQPQHF	TGCGCCAGCAGCCGACTACAGGGTCCTAATCAGCCCCAGCATTTT
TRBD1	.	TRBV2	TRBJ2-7	CASRGTGTGVSEQYF	TGTGCCAGCAGAGGGACCGGGACAGGGGTTTCCGAGCAGTACTTC
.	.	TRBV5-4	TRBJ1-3	CASSFGGRLSGNTIYF	TGTGCCAGCAGCTTCGGAGGACGGCTCTCTGGAAACACCATATATTTT
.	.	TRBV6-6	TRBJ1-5	CASSYVRNQPQHF	TGTGCCAGCAGTTACGTCAGGAATCAGCCCCAGCATTTT
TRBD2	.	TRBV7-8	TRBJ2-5	CASSLPPPGLAGIKETQYF	TGTGCCAGCAGCTTACCCCCCCCCGGACTAGCCGGTATTAAAGAGACCCAGTACTTC
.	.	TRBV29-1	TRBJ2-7	CSVAFRGSEQYF	TGCAGCGTGGCTTTTAGGGGGAGCGAGCAGTACTTC
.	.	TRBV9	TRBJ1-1	CASSVVKEPAQF	TGTGCCAGCAGCGTAGTGAAGGAGCCGGCCCAATTT
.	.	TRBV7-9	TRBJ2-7	CASSLWLGGTNPYEQYF	TGTGCCAGCAGCTTATGGCTGGGCGGGACGAACCCCTACGAGCAGTACTTC
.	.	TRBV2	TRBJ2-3	CASSAILTDTQYF	TGTGCCAGCAGCGCTATTCTGACAGATACGCAGTATTTT
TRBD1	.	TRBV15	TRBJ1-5	CATSRDRGWNSNQPQHF	TGTGCCACCAGCAGGGACAGGGGTTGGAATAGCAATCAGCCCCAGCATTTT
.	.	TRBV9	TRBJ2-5	CASSVRSQETQYF	TGTGCCAGCAGCGTTAGAAGCCAAGAGACCCAGTACTTC
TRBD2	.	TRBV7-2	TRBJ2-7	CASSLVAGGEQYF	TGTGCCAGCAGCTTAGTCGCGGGGGGCGAGCAGTACTTC
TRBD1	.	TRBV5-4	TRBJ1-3	CASSPDRGHTIYF	TGTGCCAGCAGCCCGGACAGGGGACACACCATATATTTT
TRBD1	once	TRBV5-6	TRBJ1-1	CASSLQGDEAFF	TGTGCCAGCAGCTTGCAGGGGGATGAAGCTTTCTTT
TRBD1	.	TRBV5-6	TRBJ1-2	CASSLATIRTGRSYGYTF	TGTGCCAGCAGCTTGGCTACGATTAGGACAGGTAGATCCTATGGCTACACCTTC
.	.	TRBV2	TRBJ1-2	CASSDYRSNYGYTF	TGTGCCAGCAGTGATTACAGATCTAACTATGGCTACACCTTC
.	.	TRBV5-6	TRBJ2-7	CASSITGSSYEQYF	TGTGCCAGCAGCATTACAGGGAGCTCCTACGAGCAGTACTTC